These T cell receptor beta chains were read from a single sample in a study of blood T cell repertoires in COVID-19. Measured with immunoSEQ multiplex PCR; TCRdb has only the in-frame clones, and not every one. The sample records a few hundred thousand clones, 70% to 90% being singletons. The source material was peripheral blood. The receptors come from a young woman who had recovered from COVID-19. The CDR3 runs from the conserved cysteine through the conserved F or W. Fields, in order: V gene, D gene, J gene, clone size, CDR3 DNA, CDR3 protein. D genes are given only for firm matches. Part of the rows lack a size; the others show once, few, many or a class for expanded clones.

>TRBV7-7|TRBD2|TRBJ2-1|once
TGTGCCAGCAGCCAGCGGGAGTCGGGCGAGCAGTTCTTC
CASSQRESGEQFF
>TRBV6-5|TRBD1|TRBJ1-3|NA
TGTGCCAGCAGTTCGTCGACAGGGAGAAGAAACACCATATATTTT
CASSSSTGRRNTIYF
>TRBV6-6|TRBD1|TRBJ1-2|NA
TGTGCCTCTCACAGGGGAAAGGACTATGGCTACACCTTC
CASHRGKDYGYTF
>TRBV9|TRBD2|TRBJ2-3|NA
TGTGCCAGCAGCTCAAGCGGGAGAGGAGATACGCAGTATTTT
CASSSSGRGDTQYF
>TRBV2|TRBD2|TRBJ2-1|NA
TGTGCCAGCAATCGGGGTTCGGGACTAGGGAATGAGCAGTTCTTC
CASNRGSGLGNEQFF
>TRBV20-1|NA|TRBJ2-7|NA
TGCAGTGCAACTGCCTCCGAGCAGTACTTC
CSATASEQYF
>TRBV9|NA|TRBJ2-3|once
TGTGCCAGCAGCGTAGATATATCTCATACGCAGTATTTT
CASSVDISHTQYF
>TRBV10-3|NA|TRBJ2-1|NA
TGTGCCATCAGTGAGCCTACTAGTAGCTATGAGCAGTTCTTC
CAISEPTSSYEQFF
>TRBV1|NA|TRBJ2-5|NA
TGCACCAGCAGCCAGGGACTAGCGGGCCAAGAGACCCAGTACTTC
CTSSQGLAGQETQYF
>TRBV6-5|TRBD2|TRBJ2-7|NA
TGTGCCAGCAGTTACTCCATTCTAGCGGGAGAGAACGAGCAGTACTTC
CASSYSILAGENEQYF
>TRBV18|NA|TRBJ1-5|NA
TGTGCCAGCTCACCAAGCCCTGCGGAAAATCAGCCCCAGCATTTT
CASSPSPAENQPQHF
>TRBV5-1|TRBD1|TRBJ2-2|NA
TGCGCCAGCAGCTTAACGACAGGGTTCACCGGGGAGCTGTTTTTT
CASSLTTGFTGELFF
>TRBV7-9|NA|TRBJ2-7|once
TGTGCCAGCAGCCCACCAGGGGCGCTGGAGCAGTACTTC
CASSPPGALEQYF
>TRBV29-1|TRBD1|TRBJ2-7|NA
TGCAGCGTTGAAGACCCGATCGGGACAGCCAACTCCTACGAGCAGTACTTC
CSVEDPIGTANSYEQYF
>TRBV30|NA|TRBJ1-3|NA
TGTGCCTGGAGTGCCACATTGGGAAACACCATATATTTT
CAWSATLGNTIYF
>TRBV7-2|TRBD1|TRBJ2-7|few
TGTGCCAGCAGCTTAAGTCGGGACAGGGGTTCCGAGCAGTACTTC
CASSLSRDRGSEQYF
>TRBV5-1|TRBD1|TRBJ1-2|NA
TGCGCCAGCAGCGGCGGGACAGGGGGTTATGGCTACACCTTC
CASSGGTGGYGYTF
>TRBV19|TRBD1|TRBJ2-6|NA
TGTGCCAGCACAGAGACAGGGGCTGGGGCCAACGTCCTGACTTTC
CASTETGAGANVLTF
>TRBV4-1|NA|TRBJ2-7|NA
TGCGCCAGCAGCCAAGTAGTGGCAGGCTCCTACGAGCAGTACTTC
CASSQVVAGSYEQYF
>TRBV30|NA|TRBJ2-1|NA
TGTGCCTGGAGTGTACACATCTGGAATGAGCAGTTCTTC
CAWSVHIWNEQFF
>TRBV25-1|TRBD1|TRBJ2-7|once
TGTGCCAGCAGTGGATCCTCAGGGACAGGGAGCTACGAGCAGTACTTC
CASSGSSGTGSYEQYF
>TRBV10-1|NA|TRBJ1-1|once
TGCGCCAGCCGGGAGCAGATGAACACTGAAGCTTTCTTT
CASREQMNTEAFF
>TRBV18|NA|TRBJ2-5|NA
TGTGCCAGCTCACCGTCGGACAGCCAAGAGACCCAGTACTTC
CASSPSDSQETQYF
>TRBV5-4|NA|TRBJ1-5|once
TGTGCCAGCAGCTCTTTACCAGGGGATCAGCCCCAGCATTTT
CASSSLPGDQPQHF
>TRBV7-7|TRBD2|TRBJ2-5|NA
TGTGCCAGCAGCTCTATGACTAGCCCGGGGGAGACCCAGTACTTC
CASSSMTSPGETQYF
>TRBV9|NA|TRBJ1-1|NA
TGTGCCAGCAGCGTAGACGTCAGGGAGGGCACTGAAGCTTTCTTT
CASSVDVREGTEAFF
>TRBV7-3|TRBD2|TRBJ2-1|few
TGTGCCAGCAGCTTGACTAGCGGGAGCGGTGAGCAGTTCTTC
CASSLTSGSGEQFF
>TRBV7-2|NA|TRBJ1-2|NA
TGTGCCAGCAGCTTGGGGGGGCCCGGCTACACCTTC
CASSLGGPGYTF
>TRBV3-1/TRBV3-2|TRBD2|TRBJ2-7|NA
TGTGCCAGCAGCCCCACTAGCGGGCGCGGTTACGAGCAGTACTTC
CASSPTSGRGYEQYF
>TRBV10-3|TRBD1|TRBJ1-1|NA
TGTGCCATCAGTGAGTCGACCGGGACAGGTAACACTGAAGCTTTCTTT
CAISESTGTGNTEAFF
>TRBV14|TRBD1|TRBJ2-3|NA
TGTGCCAGCAGCCAGGGGGACAGGGGTACAGATACGCAGTATTTT
CASSQGDRGTDTQYF
>TRBV7-2|NA|TRBJ2-1|NA
TGTGCCAGCAGCTTAGTGCCAGGGCACAATGAGCAGTTCTTC
CASSLVPGHNEQFF